Listed below are T cell receptor beta chains from one sample, sequenced in a study of CD8+CD57+ T cells in acquired aplastic anemia. TCRdb reprocessed the reads with MiXCR, giving one entry per CDR3 protein. This sample has 220,000 or so distinct CDR3 sequences, with roughly 60% found just once. Sequenced material: sorted CD4+, CD8+, or CD8+CD57+ T cells (not recorded which) from PBMCs. The receptors here all came from a human donor with aplastic anemia. CDR3s include the opening cysteine and the closing phenylalanine or tryptophan. The D gene is left open where the match is weak. Size values are once, few and many counts, or a class for expanded clones, and some rows have none.

v_gene,d_gene,j_gene,abundance,CDR3nt,CDR3aa
TRBV10-3,TRBD2,TRBJ2-1,.,TGTGCCATCAGGGGGACTAGCGGAACCTACAATGAGCAGTCCTTC,CAIRGTSGTYNEQSF
TRBV7-8,TRBD1,TRBJ1-1,few,TGTGCCAGCAGCTTAGGCGTCGGGACAGGGAACACTGAAGCTTTCTTT,CASSLGVGTGNTEAFF
TRBV24-1,TRBD1,TRBJ1-5,.,TGTGCCACCGCGGGACAGAGCTTCAATCAGCCCCAGCATTTT,CATAGQSFNQPQHF
TRBV19,TRBD1,TRBJ1-6,.,TGTGCCAGTAGTATTACAGGGGCGGATTCACCCCTCCACTTT,CASSITGADSPLHF
TRBV7-2,.,TRBJ2-1,.,TGTGCCAGCAGCCTTAACAGGGTAGGGGAGCAGTTCTTC,CASSLNRVGEQFF
TRBV5-6,.,TRBJ1-5,.,TGTGCCAGCAGCTTGGCCATAGGGACCCAGCATTTT,CASSLAIGTQHF
TRBV29-1,TRBD2,TRBJ2-4,.,TGCAGCGCCGGGACTAGAAATAACATTCAGTACTTC,CSAGTRNNIQYF
TRBV6-1,.,TRBJ1-1,.,TGTGCCAGCAGGCGATCCGACACTGAAGCTTTCTTT,CASRRSDTEAFF
TRBV7-9,.,TRBJ2-7,.,TGTGCCAGCAGCGAGCAGGTAGGGGTCTCCTACGAGCAGTACTTC,CASSEQVGVSYEQYF
TRBV7-2,.,TRBJ2-2,once,TGTGCCAGCAGCTCCCTGGACGGGGGGCCGAAGACCGGGGAGCTGTTTTTT,CASSSLDGGPKTGELFF
TRBV7-3,.,TRBJ2-7,.,TGTGCCAGCAGCCAACAGGGTCGGTCCGAGCAGTACTTC,CASSQQGRSEQYF
TRBV19,TRBD2,TRBJ2-2,many,TGTGCCAGTAGTGGCGGGGGGGCCGCGAACACCGGGGAGCTGTTTTTT,CASSGGGAANTGELFF
TRBV20-1,.,TRBJ1-6,.,TGCAGTGCTATTCGGGGGGCCCTTCGGGAGCCCCTCCACTTT,CSAIRGALREPLHF
TRBV19,TRBD1,TRBJ2-1,many,TGTGCCATTTCACAGGGGGACAATGAGCAGTTCTTC,CAISQGDNEQFF
TRBV20-1,.,TRBJ2-7,.,TGCAGTGCCGACAGAGCGAGCAGGGAAGAGCCCTACGAGCAGTACTTC,CSADRASREEPYEQYF
TRBV5-6,TRBD1,TRBJ2-3,many,TGTGCCAGCAGCTTAGGGGGGACAGGGGCAGATACGCAGTATTTT,CASSLGGTGADTQYF
TRBV7-2,.,TRBJ1-6,.,TGTGCCAGCAGCTTAGGGGAGGTTAATTCACCCCTCCACTTT,CASSLGEVNSPLHF
TRBV5-1,.,TRBJ2-7,.,TGCGCCAGCAGCTTGGGGTCCTGGGGGGAAGAGCAGTACTTC,CASSLGSWGEEQYF
TRBV12-3/TRBV12-4,TRBD2,TRBJ2-3,.,TGTGCCAGCAGCCAAGTGATGACTAGCGGGGGAGATACGCAGTATTTT,CASSQVMTSGGDTQYF
TRBV2,.,TRBJ2-7,.,TGTGCCAGCAGTGGCAGGGGACCCTACGAGCAGTACTTC,CASSGRGPYEQYF
TRBV7-7,.,TRBJ2-3,.,TGTGCTAGCAGCCAACTAGGGGCCCGCACAGATACGCAGTATTTT,CASSQLGARTDTQYF
TRBV7-6,.,TRBJ2-2,.,TGTGCCAGCAGCCCAAATCCCCTCACCGGGGAGCTGTTTTTT,CASSPNPLTGELFF
TRBV7-3,.,TRBJ2-2,many,TGTGCCAGCAGCTCGAGACAGGTGAACACCGGGGAGCTGTTTTTT,CASSSRQVNTGELFF
TRBV5-1,TRBD2,TRBJ2-1,.,TGCGCCAGCAGCTCAATGCGGGGGACGTCCTACAATGAGCAGTTCTTC,CASSSMRGTSYNEQFF
TRBV7-2,.,TRBJ2-7,.,TGTGCCAGCAGTTACGGCGCCTCCTACTTC,CASSYGASYF
TRBV2,.,TRBJ2-2,many,TGTGCCAGCAGTCCGTATCGCACCGGGGAGCTGTTTTTT,CASSPYRTGELFF
TRBV7-2,.,TRBJ2-7,.,TGTGCCAGCAGCTTTTCAGGGGCATCCTACGAGCAGTACTTC,CASSFSGASYEQYF
TRBV20-1,.,TRBJ1-6,.,TGCAGTGCTAGAGATAGGGGGTTTAGGTCACCCCTCCACTTT,CSARDRGFRSPLHF
TRBV12-3/TRBV12-4,TRBD1,TRBJ1-2,many,TGTGCCAGCAATCTCGGACAGGGCGTTGAGAACTATGGCTACACCTTC,CASNLGQGVENYGYTF
TRBV24-1,.,TRBJ2-7,few,TGTGCCACCAGTGATTCGCAGGGGAGAGGGGCCTACGAGCAGTACTTC,CATSDSQGRGAYEQYF
TRBV2,.,TRBJ1-1,.,TGTGCCAGCAAATTTACAGGCGGACCGGACACTGAAGCTTTCTTT,CASKFTGGPDTEAFF
TRBV20-1,.,TRBJ1-2,.,TGCAGTGCTAGGGTTCGTGGGGAAAACTATGGCTACACCTTC,CSARVRGENYGYTF
TRBV7-3,.,TRBJ1-1,.,TGTGCCAGCAGCCTCCGAAGGGGCTGGGACACTGAAGCTTTCTTT,CASSLRRGWDTEAFF
TRBV7-2,.,TRBJ1-1,.,TGTGCCAGCAGCCCGAAGTGGGGCAGGAACACTGAAGCTTTCTTT,CASSPKWGRNTEAFF
TRBV7-3,.,TRBJ2-2,.,TGTGCCAGCAGCTTAAACGCAGGGCGGGACACCGGGGAGCTGTTTTTT,CASSLNAGRDTGELFF
TRBV29-1,.,TRBJ2-3,.,TGCAGCGTTGAAGATCTCCGAGGCTCGCAGACAGATACGCAGTATTTT,CSVEDLRGSQTDTQYF
TRBV10-3,.,TRBJ1-2,.,TGTGCCATCAGTGGCGGGGGGAAAGACTATGGCTACACCTTC,CAISGGGKDYGYTF
TRBV2,TRBD2,TRBJ2-7,.,TGTGCCAGCAGTGAAGGACCAGCGGGAGCCTTTGGGCAGTACTTC,CASSEGPAGAFGQYF
TRBV15,.,TRBJ1-5,.,TGTGCCACCAGCAGAGATTATCAGCCCCAGCATTTT,CATSRDYQPQHF
TRBV19,.,TRBJ2-2,.,TGTGCCACCATGAACGGGGAGCTGTTTTTT,CATMNGELFF
TRBV9,TRBD1,TRBJ2-7,.,TGTGCCAGCAGCGTCACCGGGACAGGGCTCTATGAGCAGTACTTC,CASSVTGTGLYEQYF
TRBV7-2,.,TRBJ1-6,.,TGTGCTAGCAGCTTACTCCTCAATTCACCCCTCCACTTT,CASSLLLNSPLHF
TRBV19,.,TRBJ2-1,once,TGTGCCATTGGAACAGGGCTAAATGAGCAGTTCTTC,CAIGTGLNEQFF
TRBV2,TRBD1,TRBJ1-4,few,TGTGCCAGCAGTGCCGGGACAGGAGATGAAAAACTGTTTTTT,CASSAGTGDEKLFF
TRBV20-1,.,TRBJ2-7,.,TGCAGTGCTAGAACCCTAGGAGGCCACGAGCAGTACTTC,CSARTLGGHEQYF
TRBV5-8,TRBD1,TRBJ2-1,many,TGTGCCAGCAGCTCCGGGACAGACTACAATGAGCAGTTCTTC,CASSSGTDYNEQFF
TRBV12-3/TRBV12-4,.,TRBJ2-7,.,TGTGCCAGCAGTCACGGACCCGGGGCGCAGTACTTC,CASSHGPGAQYF
TRBV24-1,.,TRBJ2-7,.,TGTGCCAGCAGTGAACAGGACAGCACCTACGAGCGGTACTTC,CASSEQDSTYERYF
TRBV7-3,.,TRBJ2-7,.,TGTGCCAGCAGCTCCCAGGCAGGGGTGACCTACGAGCAGTACTTC,CASSSQAGVTYEQYF
TRBV2,TRBD2,TRBJ2-7,few,TGTGCCAGCAGTGAAGGTGGAGGGACTAGCGGCTACGAGCAGTACTTC,CASSEGGGTSGYEQYF
TRBV6-4,.,TRBJ2-3,.,TGTGCCAGCAGCTTGGGGCGGACTAGCACAGATACGCAGTATTTT,CASSLGRTSTDTQYF
TRBV6-1,.,TRBJ2-7,.,TGTGCCAGCAGTGCTTACGAGCAGTACTTC,CASSAYEQYF
TRBV5-1,TRBD1,TRBJ1-2,.,TGCGCCAGCAGCTTGGACGAAAGACAGGGGAACTATGGCTACACCTTC,CASSLDERQGNYGYTF
TRBV7-2,.,TRBJ1-6,.,TGTGCCAGCACCATTTACGGGACGTACAATTCACCCCTCCACTTT,CASTIYGTYNSPLHF
TRBV7-9,TRBD2,TRBJ2-7,.,TGTGCCAGCAGCTGGTTAGCGGGAGCGTCCTACGAGCAGTACTTC,CASSWLAGASYEQYF
TRBV2,.,TRBJ1-5,.,TGTGCCAGCAGTGTACGAAGTAAGACCCAGCATTTT,CASSVRSKTQHF
TRBV19,.,TRBJ1-5,.,TGTGCCAGTAGTATCTGGGGGCAGGCTCGCAATCAGCCCCAGCATTTT,CASSIWGQARNQPQHF